This T cell receptor (beta chain) originates from a study of identical twins' blood T cells (dated by TCRdb to the early 2010s). Turning to the overall study: The roughly twelve libraries, six for the alpha chain and six for the beta chain, together yielded approximately 48 million Illumina reads. Using next-generation sequencing, the study compared the TCR alpha and beta chain repertoires of three pairs of monozygous twins to assess how genetics influences repertoire formation.

Library method: 5' RACE. The sample was run on an Illumina Genome Analyzer IIx. The RNA-based TCR cDNA libraries were made using a previously described protocol that was modified in several ways. To prevent cross-contamination, sample-specific barcodes were introduced on both ends of each TCR cDNA library during cDNA synthesis and amplification. The original pipeline was this. Between about 100,000 and nearly 550,000 clonotypes were identified per individual, with about 2.2 to 4 million CDR3-containing reads per library. Reads carrying improper barcode index combinations were removed, after which the MiTCR software was used to build a cloneset for each library. MiTCR filtered or rescued low-quality reads and corrected PCR and sequencing errors when assembling CDR3 clonotypes. Artificial out-of-frame clonotypes were mapped to in-frame sequences, with one indel allowed in the CDR3, and then removed. Similarity in V and J gene usage between donors was calculated as the Jensen-Shannon divergence divided by the mean entropy. TCRdb trimmed public reads at Q25 via fastp, called clones via MiXCR and kept in-frame beta chains. Rows are unified per CDR3 protein, each entry keeping the most common DNA and genes. These V and J calls originate from TCRdb's pipeline instead of the authors' own analysis. Counted in this sample were a few hundred thousand distinct CDR3 sequences; 28% of them appeared once. More than 5.5% of the sample is held by the ten biggest clonotypes.

Study-wide findings and limitations: Looking at the most abundant TCRbeta clonotypes, every donor had more CDR3 sequences in common with her twin than with unrelated donors. Independent studies were stated to be required to validate the proposed role of the TCRalpha J segment in MHC recognition during thymic selection. Because the twins were raised together, environmental influences could not be ruled out as an explanation for the similarity between twins. Twin pairs were reported to be markedly more alike in V gene usage than unrelated donors were, even when looking at non-selected out-of-frame TCRbeta clonotypes. How many CDR3 clonotypes two donors shared depended mainly on the product of their cloneset sizes, and the twins did not clearly stray from this trend.

CDR1 SGHRS and CDR2 YFSETQ are derived from the germline V gene. Between the V and J ends, shortened by 2 bases and 5 bases respectively, the junction contains 16 bases. The CDR3 measures 16 amino acids from cysteine to phenylalanine. The retained sequence is limited to the CDR3, 48 bases, with the frame set at the first base. The donors were six healthy women who made up three monozygous twin pairs. All three twin pairs had been reared together and were thought likely to have met the same infectious agents and vaccines. RNA was isolated from peripheral blood mononuclear cells and used to prepare TCR cDNA libraries. About this clonotype itself: What antigen it recognizes has not been identified. Base qualities are not recorded, but no much larger clone differs from it by a single base.

This clonotype was obtained from a woman between 18 and 49 years old in good health. Sequenced sample: PBMCs. The sequence is built from TRBV5-1 and TRBJ1-4; there is no confident call for the D gene. For the CDR3, the sequence is CASSFDARLENEKLFF. The nucleotide sequence is TGCGCCAGCAGCTTTGATGCCCGACTAGAAAATGAAAAACTGTTTTTT. Extended through the reference TRBV5-1 and TRBJ1-4 proteins, this CDR3 yields the full variable domain: KAGVTQTPRYLIKTRGQQVTLSCSPISGHRSVSWYQQTPGQGLQFLFEYFSETQRNKGNFPGRFSGRQFSNSRSEMNVSTLELGDSALYLCASSFDARLENEKLFFGSGTQLSVL.